What follows are 19 T cell receptor beta chains derived from one specimen sequenced in a study of OX40 agonist ivuxolimab in advanced cancers. Produced via immunoSEQ multiplex PCR; TCRdb's table is partial and in-frame only. The top ten clones hold over 20% of a sample with 15,000 to 20,000 clones, approximately 81% of them seen once. This material consisted of CD4+ or CD8+ T cells sorted from blood, taken in a trial of the OX40 agonist ivuxolimab. These receptors came from an adult with an advanced solid tumor such as melanoma, head and neck, liver or kidney cancer.

The CDR3 protein is CASRQGGTGELFF. CDR3 sequence (DNA): TGTGCCAGCAGACAGGGAGGAACCGGGGAGCTGTTTTTT. The chain recombines TRBV2 with TRBJ2-2; perhaps D is TRBD1 or TRBD2 (6 bases each). V shed 6 bases and J shed 5 bases, with 10 bases lying between them. CDR3 size: 13 residues. Germline values: CDR1 SNHLY, CDR2 FYNNEI. Together with reference TRBV2 and TRBJ2-2, the CDR3 gives the full variable domain: EPEVTQTPSHQVTQMGQEVILRCVPISNHLYFYWYRQILGQKVEFLVSFYNNEISEKSEIFDDQFSVERPDGSNFTLKIRSTKLEDSAMYFCASRQGGTGELFFGEGSRLTVL.

In its sample, this clone was seen once. The chain links TRBV5-1 to TRBJ1-4; D call uncertain. CDR3 length equals 15 residues. The ends were cut back, 1 base at V and 8 bases at J, with 15 bases in the middle. Germline V gene sequence: CDR1 SGHRS, CDR2 YFSETQ. CDR3 region: CASSLSPALGEKLFF. DNA of the CDR3: TGCGCCAGCAGCTTGTCGCCGGCGCTGGGGGAAAAACTGTTTTTT.

The V call is TRBV15, the J call TRBJ1-2; D gene ambiguous. The CDR3 sequence is 13 residues long. Trimming left V 0 bases short and J 7 bases short, with 9 bases between. Germline values: CDR1 LNHNV, CDR2 YYDKDF (reference sequence). The chain's CDR3 is CATSRDSSGGYTF. CDR3 coding DNA: TGTGCCACCAGCAGAGATAGCAGTGGTGGCTACACCTTC. Complete variable domain (other parts from reference TRBV15 and TRBJ1-2): DAMVIQNPRYQVTQFGKPVTLSCSQTLNHNVMYWYQQKSSQAPKLLFHYYDKDFNNEADTPDNFQSRRPNTSFCFLDIRSPGLGDTAMYLCATSRDSSGGYTFGSGTRLTVV.

The chain joins TRBV7-8 to TRBJ2-7; D unresolved. CDR1 SGHVS and CDR2 FQNEAQ come from the germline V gene. This CDR3 contains 12 residues. Trimming cost V 5 bases and J 3 bases, with 8 bases left between them. CDR3 DNA: TGTGCCAGCAGCAACGACGGCTACGAGCAGTACTTC. Its translation: CASSNDGYEQYF.

This clone was seen more than once but under ten times. The chain recombines TRBV6-5 with TRBJ2-3; D possibly corresponds to TRBD1 (6 bases). This CDR3 has 13 amino acids. Trimming took 6 bases from V and 4 from J, leaving 11 bases between them. Germline V gives CDR1 MNHEY, CDR2 SVGAGI. The CDR3 nucleotides are TGTGCCAGCAGCGCAGGGGACGCAGATACGCAGTATTTT. Translated: CASSAGDADTQYF.

V and J are TRBV6-1 and TRBJ1-5, with no clear D. Germline V lookup: CDR1 MNHNS, CDR2 SASEGT. This CDR3 spans 14 amino acids. V gave up 3 bases and J gave up 9 bases, with 15 bases separating them. CDR3 amino acids: CASSEGWVGWPQHF. The CDR3 region has the DNA TGTGCCAGCAGTGAGGGGTGGGTGGGGTGGCCCCAGCATTTT.

The rearrangement uses TRBV11-2 and TRBJ1-2; no clear D gene. Trimming took 0 bases from V and 5 from J, leaving 7 bases between them. The length of the CDR3 is 13 residues. Germline V gene sequence: CDR1 SGHAT, CDR2 FQNNGV. CDR3 sequence (DNA): TGTGCCAGCAGCTTAGAGAGCACATATGGCTACACCTTC. The encoded protein is CASSLESTYGYTF.

The rearrangement joins TRBV7-3 to TRBJ2-5; 11 nucleotides line up with TRBD2. The J call may be mistaken, given a closer DNA end match to TRBJ2-7. The CDR3 is 16 residues long. Germline lookup yields CDR1 SGHTA and CDR2 FQGTGA. The CDR3, as DNA: TGTCCCGCGACTAGCGGGATGCAGGGGAAAGGCTACGAGCAGTACTTC. Translation gives CPATSGMQGKGYEQYF.

On this clone: The junction differs from germline at one of its ends, possibly a read error. The CDR3 reads CVSSPLNTGELFF. The CDR3 DNA reads TGTGTCAGCAGCCCGCTGAACACCGGGGAGCTGTTTTTT. The rearrangement joins TRBV7-2 to TRBJ2-2; D is unclear. Per germline, CDR1 SGHTA and CDR2 FQGNSA. The CDR3 spans 13 residues.

The genes are TRBV9 and TRBJ2-5; D not resolved. Germline V gives CDR1 SGDLS, CDR2 YYNGEE. The CDR3 runs to 12 residues. V lost 3 bases to trimming and J lost 2 bases, with 5 bases between them. The CDR3 DNA follows: TGTGCCAGCAGCGGCCCACAAGAGACCCAGTACTTC. The encoded protein is CASSGPQETQYF.

The chain carries TRBV7-9 and TRBJ2-1, with TRBD1 matching 9 bases. The length of the CDR3 is 15 residues. The trim removed 1 base at V and 8 bases at J, leaving 6 bases unmatched. Germline lookup yields CDR1 SEHNR and CDR2 FQNEAQ (reference sequence). CDR3 DNA sequence: TGTGCCAGCAGCTTAGGTTCGGGACAGGGTTATGAGCAGTTCTTC. Protein product: CASSLGSGQGYEQFF.

Many counts were recorded for this clone. The V call is TRBV28, the J call TRBJ2-2; D unclear. The germline V gene encodes CDR1 MDHEN and CDR2 SYDVKM. This CDR3 has 14 residues. Trimming removed 8 bases at V and 3 bases at J, with 13 bases between. CDR3 amino acids: CASSLQAYTGELFF. DNA for the CDR3: TGTGCCAGCTCCCTCCAGGCATACACCGGGGAGCTGTTTTTT.

The chain couples TRBV30 to TRBJ2-5; TRBD1 agrees at 11 bases. Germline V lookup: CDR1 GTSNPN, CDR2 SVGIG (reference sequence). CDR3 size: 16 residues. Trimming cost V 1 base and J 5 bases; bases outside gene matches: 9. CDR3 region: CAWSGEGQGAWETQYF. In nucleotides, the CDR3 is TGTGCCTGGAGTGGTGAAGGACAGGGGGCTTGGGAGACCCAGTACTTC. Using reference TRBV30 and TRBJ2-5 for the parts outside the CDR3, the full variable domain is SQTIHQWPATLVQPVGSPLSLECTVEGTSNPNLYWYRQAAGRGLQLLFYSVGIGQISSEVPQNLSASRPQDRQFILSSKKLLLSDSGFYLCAWSGEGQGAWETQYFGPGTRLLVL.

On this clone: Distinct nucleotide sequences in the sample also encode this CDR3. The chain recombines TRBV9 with TRBJ1-1, with D perhaps TRBD1 (5 bases). The length of the CDR3 is 13 residues. V was clipped by 2 bases and J by 1 base, with 6 bases between them. Germline assignment: CDR1 SGDLS and CDR2 YYNGEE. The CDR3 region is CASSVGTNTEAFF. The CDR3 bases are TGTGCCAGCAGCGTTGGGACGAACACTGAAGCTTTCTTT.

The rearrangement joins TRBV19 to TRBJ2-2; D unclear. The V and J ends lost 2 bases and 4 bases respectively, with 2 bases between them. From germline, CDR1 is LNHDA and CDR2 SQIVND (reference sequence). The CDR3 has 12 amino acids. This CDR3 reads CASSIPTGELFF. The CDR3 nucleotides read TGTGCCAGTAGTATACCCACCGGGGAGCTGTTTTTT.

The chain uses TRBV27 and TRBJ1-1, with a tentative D call TRBD1 (6 bases). V lost 2 bases and J 4 bases, leaving 8 bases between the germline ends. The CDR3 consists of 13 residues. The V gene's germline CDR1 is MNHEY and CDR2 SMNVEV (reference sequence). CDR3 sequence reads: CASSLQGFTEAFF. CDR3 in DNA: TGTGCCAGCAGTTTACAGGGGTTCACTGAAGCTTTCTTT.

The chain recombines TRBV4-1 with TRBJ2-7; no clear D gene. This CDR3 region has 14 residues. Looked up from germline, CDR1 is MGHRA and CDR2 is YSYEKL. Trimming stripped 1 base from V and 3 bases from J, with 10 bases between. CDR3 nucleotides: TGCGCCAGCAGCCAAGTCATAGACGGCTACGAGCAGTACTTC. Translating gives CASSQVIDGYEQYF.

The chain employs TRBV7-2 and TRBJ2-5; D is undetermined. Per germline, CDR1 SGHTA and CDR2 FQGNSA. V was clipped by 2 bases and J by 1 base, with 11 bases between them. There are 15 residues in the CDR3. The CDR3, as DNA: TGTGCCAGCAGCTTACTAACCCGGGTCCAAGAGACCCAGTACTTC. Translating gives CASSLLTRVQETQYF.

The CDR3 loop is CASSPSSYEQYF. In DNA form, the CDR3 reads TGTGCCAGCAGCCCCTCTTCCTACGAGCAGTACTTC. The genes are TRBV7-9 and TRBJ2-7; D is ambiguous. The V and J ends lost 5 bases and 1 base respectively, with 6 bases between them. The V gene's germline CDR1 is SEHNR and CDR2 FQNEAQ (reference sequence). The CDR3 runs 12 residues.